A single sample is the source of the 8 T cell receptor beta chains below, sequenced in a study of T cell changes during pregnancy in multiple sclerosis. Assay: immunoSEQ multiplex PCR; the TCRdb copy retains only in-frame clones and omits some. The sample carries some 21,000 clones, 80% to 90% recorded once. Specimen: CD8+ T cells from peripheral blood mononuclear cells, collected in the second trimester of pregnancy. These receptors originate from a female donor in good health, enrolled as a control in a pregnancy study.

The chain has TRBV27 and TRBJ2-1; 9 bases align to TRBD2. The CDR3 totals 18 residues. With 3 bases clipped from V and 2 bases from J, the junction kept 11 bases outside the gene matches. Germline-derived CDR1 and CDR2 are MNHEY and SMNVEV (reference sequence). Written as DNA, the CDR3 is TGTGCCAGCAGTTTCGTACCGGGACTAGCTCCTACCTACAATGAGCAGTTCTTC. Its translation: CASSFVPGLAPTYNEQFF.

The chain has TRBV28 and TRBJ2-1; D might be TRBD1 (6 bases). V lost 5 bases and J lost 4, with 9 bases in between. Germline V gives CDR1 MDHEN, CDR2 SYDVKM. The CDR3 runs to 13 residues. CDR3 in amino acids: CASSPGQYNEQFF. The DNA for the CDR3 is TGTGCCAGCAGTCCCGGACAGTACAATGAGCAGTTCTTC.

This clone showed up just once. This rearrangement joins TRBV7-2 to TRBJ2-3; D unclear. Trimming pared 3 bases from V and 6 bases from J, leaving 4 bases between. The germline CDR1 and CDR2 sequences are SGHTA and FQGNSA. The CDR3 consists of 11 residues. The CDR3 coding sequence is TGTGCCAGCAGCTTGAGGGATACGCAGTATTTT. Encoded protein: CASSLRDTQYF.

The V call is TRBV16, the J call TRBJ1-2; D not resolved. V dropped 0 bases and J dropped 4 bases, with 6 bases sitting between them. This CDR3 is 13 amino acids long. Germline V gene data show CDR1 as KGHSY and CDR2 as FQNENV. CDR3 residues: CASSQSEAYGYTF. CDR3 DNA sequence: TGTGCCAGCAGCCAATCGGAGGCCTATGGCTACACCTTC. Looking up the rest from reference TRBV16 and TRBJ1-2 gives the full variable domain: GEEVAQTPKHLVRGEGQKAKLYCAPIKGHSYVFWYQQVLKNEFKFLISFQNENVFDETGMPKERFSAKCLPNSPCSLEIQATKLEDSAVYFCASSQSEAYGYTFGSGTRLTVV.

DNA for the CDR3: TGTGCCAGCAGCTTAGGCGGCAGGGAAGCTTTCTTT. This translates into CASSLGGREAFF. The chain carries TRBV13 and TRBJ1-1; D is uncertain. The V gene's germline CDR1 is PRHDT and CDR2 FYEKMQ (reference sequence). This CDR3 region has 12 residues. Trimming removed 0 bases at V and 8 bases at J, with 7 bases between.

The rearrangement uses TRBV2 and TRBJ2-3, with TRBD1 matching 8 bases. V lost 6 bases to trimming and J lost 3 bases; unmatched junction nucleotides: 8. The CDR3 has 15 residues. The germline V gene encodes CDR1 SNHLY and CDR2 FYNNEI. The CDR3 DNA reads TGTGCCAGCAGCGGGATCGACAGGGGAACAGATACGCAGTATTTT. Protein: CASSGIDRGTDTQYF.

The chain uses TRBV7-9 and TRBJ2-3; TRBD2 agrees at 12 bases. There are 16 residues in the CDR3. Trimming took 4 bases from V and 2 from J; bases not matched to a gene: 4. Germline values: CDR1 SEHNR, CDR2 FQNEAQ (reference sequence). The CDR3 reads CASSSRTSGATDTQYF. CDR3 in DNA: TGTGCCAGCAGCTCGAGGACTAGCGGGGCCACAGATACGCAGTATTTT.

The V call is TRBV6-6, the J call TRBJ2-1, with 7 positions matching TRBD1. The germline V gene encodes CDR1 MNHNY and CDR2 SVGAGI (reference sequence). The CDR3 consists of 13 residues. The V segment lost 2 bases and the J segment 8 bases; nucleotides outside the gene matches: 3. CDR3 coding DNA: TGTGCCAGCAGTTACGACAGGGCCCATGAGCAGTTCTTC. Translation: CASSYDRAHEQFF.